This TCR beta chain derives from a study of cytomegalovirus exposure and HLA in healthy donors. About the study: The 95 million to 120 million unique TCR beta sequences, from about 190 million T cells, were found by an earlier analysis. Study results and caveats: Associated with HLA alleles at 0.05 false discovery rate in a later analysis were 15,000 to 20,000 TCR beta sequences.

Primers for the PCR totalled 60 Vbeta and 13 Jbeta. Generated by immunoSEQ multiplex PCR, the TCRdb table keeps only in-frame clones and is missing some. Found here are hundreds of thousands of clones, just over 75% of them singletons; the top ten hold less than 3.5%. Concerning this clone: The antigen is undetermined.

This TCR derives from a woman aged 55-69 years in good health and CMV-seropositive. The sequencing input was PBMCs.

CDR3 sequence: CASSKSRGDYGYTF. The CDR3 nucleotides read TGTGCCAGTAGTAAATCCAGGGGCGACTATGGCTACACCTTC. The chain couples TRBV19 to TRBJ1-2; a possible D gene is TRBD1 (6 bases). The V and J ends lost 4 bases and 3 bases respectively, with 12 bases between them. This CDR3 comprises 14 residues. CDR1 and CDR2 from the germline V gene are LNHDA and SQIVND (reference sequence).